This record covers a single TCR beta chain. The germline CDR1 and CDR2 sequences are DFQATT and SNEGSKA (reference sequence). The CDR3 totals 16 residues. V lost 3 bases to trimming and J lost 4 bases, with 16 bases between them. The data belong to a study of blood T cell repertoires in COVID-19. The wider study: The origin of the acute and convalescent COVID-19 samples was the United States, Italy and Spain. From T cells, B-cell-depleted T cells, or PBMCs came the material, which was cDNA or gDNA.

TCRdb's copy holds only in-frame clones and misses some; the assay was immunoSEQ multiplex PCR. The repertoire holds 200,000 to 300,000 clones, with more than 65% as singletons. V usage is TRBV20-1 and J usage is TRBJ1-6, with D perhaps TRBD1 (6 bases). Sequenced material: peripheral blood. This TCR was recovered from a man aged 35 to 55 who had recovered from COVID-19. The CDR3 region has the DNA TGCAGTGCTAGTGAGGCGGGGGCAGAATATAATTCACCCCTCCACTTT. Translation: CSASEAGAEYNSPLHF.